Sequencing of this T cell receptor beta chain was carried out in a study of vaccination and CD4 T cells after COVID-19. Stated treatment: roughly ten-day PBMC culture with coronavirus spike peptide pools or control peptides (ViraFEST assay). Days 3 and 7 were when half the medium was replaced with fresh IL-2 medium. This CDR3 is built from 14 residues. The V gene lost 1 base and the J gene lost 6 bases, with 12 bases spanning the gap. The V gene's germline CDR1 is LNHNV and CDR2 YYDKDF (reference sequence). Cultured CD4+ T-cell DNA underwent Oncomine TCR Beta short-read sequencing. From the PCR reads, TCRdb called clonotypes with MiXCR, one entry per CDR3 protein. The sample shows approximately 9,000 distinct CDR3 sequences, around three fifths of them seen only once. As regards this clonotype: The antigen is undetermined.

The chain recombines TRBV15 with TRBJ1-2, with D maybe TRBD1 (5 bases). The sample consisted of CD4+ T cells from blood, cultured in vitro. This sequence was found in a human donor who had recovered from COVID-19. The CDR3 here is CATSRGTGVNGYTF. CDR3 sequence (DNA): TGTGCCACCAGCAGAGGAACAGGCGTGAATGGCTACACCTTC.